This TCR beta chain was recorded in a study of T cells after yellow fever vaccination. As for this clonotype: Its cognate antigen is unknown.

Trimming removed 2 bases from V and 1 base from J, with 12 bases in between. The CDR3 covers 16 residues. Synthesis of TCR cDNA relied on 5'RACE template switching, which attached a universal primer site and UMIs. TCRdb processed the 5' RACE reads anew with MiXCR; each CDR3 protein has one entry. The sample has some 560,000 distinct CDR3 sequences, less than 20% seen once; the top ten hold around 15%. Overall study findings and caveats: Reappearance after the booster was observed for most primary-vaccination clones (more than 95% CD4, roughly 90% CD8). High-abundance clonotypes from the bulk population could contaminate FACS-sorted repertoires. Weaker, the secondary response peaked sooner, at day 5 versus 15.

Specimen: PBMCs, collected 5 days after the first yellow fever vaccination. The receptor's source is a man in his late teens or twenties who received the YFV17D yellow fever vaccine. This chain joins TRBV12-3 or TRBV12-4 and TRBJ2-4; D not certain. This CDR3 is CASSLMGGRAKNIQYF. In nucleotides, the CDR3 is TGTGCCAGCAGTTTAATGGGCGGTCGTGCCAAAAACATTCAGTACTTC.